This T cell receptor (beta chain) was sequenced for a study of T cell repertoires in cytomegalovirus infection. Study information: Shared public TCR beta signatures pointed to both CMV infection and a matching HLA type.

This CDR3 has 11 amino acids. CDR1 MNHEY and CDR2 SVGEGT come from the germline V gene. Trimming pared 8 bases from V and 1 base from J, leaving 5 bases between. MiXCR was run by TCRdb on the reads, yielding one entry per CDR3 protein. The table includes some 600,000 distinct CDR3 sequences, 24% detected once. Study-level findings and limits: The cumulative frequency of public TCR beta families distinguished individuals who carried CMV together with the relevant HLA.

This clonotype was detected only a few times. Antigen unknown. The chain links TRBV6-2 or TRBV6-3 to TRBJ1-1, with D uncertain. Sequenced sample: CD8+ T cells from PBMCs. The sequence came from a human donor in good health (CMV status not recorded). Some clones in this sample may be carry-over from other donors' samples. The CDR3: CASAANTEAFF. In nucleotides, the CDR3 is TGTGCCAGCGCGGCGAACACTGAAGCTTTCTTT.